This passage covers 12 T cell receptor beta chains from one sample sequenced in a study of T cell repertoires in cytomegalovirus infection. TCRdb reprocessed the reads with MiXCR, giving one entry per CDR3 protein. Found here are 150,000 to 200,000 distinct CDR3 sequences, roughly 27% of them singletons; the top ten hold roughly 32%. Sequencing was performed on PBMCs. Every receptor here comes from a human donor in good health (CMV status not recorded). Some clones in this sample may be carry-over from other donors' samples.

The CDR3 DNA reads as TGTGCCAGCAGCTCCTCCAGAGAACAGCCCCAGCATTTT. Translating gives CASSSSREQPQHF. The gene calls are TRBV11-2 and TRBJ1-5; D uncertain. This CDR3 region has 13 residues. Between the trimmed V and J ends, which lost 4 bases and 7 bases, there was a span of 11 bases. The germline gives CDR1 SGHAT, CDR2 FQNNGV.

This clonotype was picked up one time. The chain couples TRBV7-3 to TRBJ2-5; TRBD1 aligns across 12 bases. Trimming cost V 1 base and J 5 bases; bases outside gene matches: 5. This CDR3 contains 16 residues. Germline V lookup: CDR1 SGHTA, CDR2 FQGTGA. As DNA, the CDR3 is TGTGCCAGCAGCTTAAAGGGGACAGGGGGCCGGGAGACCCAGTACTTC. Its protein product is CASSLKGTGGRETQYF.

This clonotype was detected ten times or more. The CDR3 bases are TGCGCCAGCAGCGTGGAGCGGGATCAGCCCCAGCATTTT. This sequence encodes CASSVERDQPQHF. The chain links TRBV4-1 to TRBJ1-5, with D hard to call. This CDR3 region has 13 residues. Per the germline V gene, CDR1 is MGHRA and CDR2 is YSYEKL. The germline V and J ends were trimmed by 5 bases and 5 bases, with 10 bases remaining between them.

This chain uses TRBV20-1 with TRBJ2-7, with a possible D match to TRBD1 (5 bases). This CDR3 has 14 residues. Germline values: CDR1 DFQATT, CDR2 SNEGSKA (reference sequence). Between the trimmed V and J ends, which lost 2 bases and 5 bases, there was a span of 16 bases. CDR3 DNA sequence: TGCAGTGCTAGACGCCTCCCCCAGGGTAACGAGCAGTACTTC. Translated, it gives CSARRLPQGNEQYF.

CDR3 residues: CASSTFDRGLGNTGELFF. Written as DNA, the CDR3 is TGTGCCAGCAGCACCTTCGACAGGGGGCTGGGGAACACCGGGGAGCTGTTTTTT. The rearrangement joins TRBV12-3 or TRBV12-4 to TRBJ2-2; 10 nucleotides line up with TRBD1. CDR3 length: 18 residues. The V and J ends lost 6 bases and 1 base, in that order; junction bases with no gene match: 11.

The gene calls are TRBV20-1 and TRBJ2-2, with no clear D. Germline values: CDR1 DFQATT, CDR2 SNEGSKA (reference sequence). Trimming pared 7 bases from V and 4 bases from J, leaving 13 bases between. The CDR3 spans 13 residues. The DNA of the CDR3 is TGCAGTGGGGCAGGCTCGGGCACCGGGGAGCTGTTTTTT. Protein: CSGAGSGTGELFF.

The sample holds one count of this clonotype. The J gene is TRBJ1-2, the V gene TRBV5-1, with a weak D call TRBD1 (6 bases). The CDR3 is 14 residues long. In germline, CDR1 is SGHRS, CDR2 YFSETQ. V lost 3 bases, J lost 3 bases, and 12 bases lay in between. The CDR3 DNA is TGCGCCAGCAGCTGGGCAGGGGAGGACTATGGCTACACCTTC. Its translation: CASSWAGEDYGYTF.

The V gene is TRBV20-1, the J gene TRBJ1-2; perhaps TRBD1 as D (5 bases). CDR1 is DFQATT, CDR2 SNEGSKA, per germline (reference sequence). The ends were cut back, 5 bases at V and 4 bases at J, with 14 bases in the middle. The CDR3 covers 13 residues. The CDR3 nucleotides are TGCAGTGCTGCCGCCAGGGTTAGCTATGGCTACACCTTC. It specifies CSAAARVSYGYTF.

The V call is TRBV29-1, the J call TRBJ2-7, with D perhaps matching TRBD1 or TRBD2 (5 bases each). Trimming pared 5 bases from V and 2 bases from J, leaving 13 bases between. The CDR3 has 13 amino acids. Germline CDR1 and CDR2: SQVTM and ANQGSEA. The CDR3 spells CSVSGGPTYEQYF. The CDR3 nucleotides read TGCAGCGTTAGTGGGGGACCGACCTACGAGCAGTACTTC.

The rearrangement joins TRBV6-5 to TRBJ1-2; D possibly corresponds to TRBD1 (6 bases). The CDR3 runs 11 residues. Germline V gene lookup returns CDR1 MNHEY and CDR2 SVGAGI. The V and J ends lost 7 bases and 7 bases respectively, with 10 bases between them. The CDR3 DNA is TGTGCCAGCAAGGGGGGCGGTGGCTACACCTTC. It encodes CASKGGGGYTF.

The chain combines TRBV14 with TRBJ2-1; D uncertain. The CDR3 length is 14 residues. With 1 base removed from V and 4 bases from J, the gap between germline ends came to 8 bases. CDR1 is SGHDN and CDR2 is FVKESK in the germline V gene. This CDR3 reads CASSQGHRYNEQFF. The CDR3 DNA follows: TGTGCCAGCAGCCAAGGACATCGATACAATGAGCAGTTCTTC.

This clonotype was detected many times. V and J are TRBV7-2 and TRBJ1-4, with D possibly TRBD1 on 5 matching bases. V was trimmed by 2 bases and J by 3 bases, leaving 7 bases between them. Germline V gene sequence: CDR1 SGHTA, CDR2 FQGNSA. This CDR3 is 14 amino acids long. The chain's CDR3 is CASSLWGANEKLFF. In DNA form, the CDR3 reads TGTGCCAGCAGCTTATGGGGGGCTAATGAAAAACTGTTTTTT. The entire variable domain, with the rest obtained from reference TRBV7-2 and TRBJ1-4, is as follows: GAGVSQSPSNKVTEKGKDVELRCDPISGHTALYWYRQSLGQGLEFLIYFQGNSAPDKSGLPSDRFSAERTGGSVSTLTIQRTQQEDSAVYLCASSLWGANEKLFFGSGTQLSVL.